The clone carrying this TCR beta chain appeared many times. As yet, its antigen is unknown. Germline V lookup: CDR1 SQVTM, CDR2 ANQGSEA. With 4 bases clipped from V and 8 bases from J, the junction kept 11 bases outside the gene matches. CDR3 size: 14 residues. The data originate from a study of molecular identifiers for immune sequencing clone quantification. Study observations and caveats: Clones above 20 RNA copies contained over 99% of effector molecules but under 1% of naive ones.

Each CDR3 protein gets one entry after TCRdb re-called the PCR reads with MiXCR. The data contain approximately 500,000 distinct CDR3 sequences, 20% to 25% of them singletons. The sequencing sample was made of naive CD8+ T cells from blood, with Jurkat cell RNA spiked in. Regarding subset: FACS-sorted CD8+CD4-CCR7+CD45RA+ naive T cells. This clonotype originated in a human donor in good health. Some libraries in this study had Jurkat cell RNA spiked in. The chain joins TRBV29-1 to TRBJ2-1; 7 nucleotides agree with TRBD2. The CDR3 spells CSVVWPRGTDEQFF. Here the CDR3 DNA reads TGCAGCGTTGTTTGGCCGCGGGGGACTGATGAGCAGTTCTTC.